What follows is one T cell receptor beta chain and its context. Trimming removed 6 bases at V and 9 bases at J, with 12 bases between. This CDR3 has 12 amino acids. Germline V gene data show CDR1 as MNHEY and CDR2 as SVGAGI. The data were taken from a study of blood T cell repertoires in COVID-19. Study background: Sites across the United States, Italy and Spain contributed samples from acute and convalescent COVID-19. T cells, B-cell-depleted T cells, or PBMCs provided the cDNA or gDNA that served as material.

Assay: immunoSEQ multiplex PCR; the TCRdb copy retains only in-frame clones and omits some. The sample carries around 200,000 clones, approximately 80% recorded once. The sequencing sample was made of peripheral blood. The chain combines TRBV6-5 with TRBJ2-1; possibly TRBD1 for D (6 bases). The TCR comes from a woman older than 75 with active or convalescent COVID-19. CDR3 amino acids: CASSRQATEQFF. Here the CDR3 DNA reads TGTGCCAGCAGCCGACAGGCAACTGAGCAGTTCTTC.